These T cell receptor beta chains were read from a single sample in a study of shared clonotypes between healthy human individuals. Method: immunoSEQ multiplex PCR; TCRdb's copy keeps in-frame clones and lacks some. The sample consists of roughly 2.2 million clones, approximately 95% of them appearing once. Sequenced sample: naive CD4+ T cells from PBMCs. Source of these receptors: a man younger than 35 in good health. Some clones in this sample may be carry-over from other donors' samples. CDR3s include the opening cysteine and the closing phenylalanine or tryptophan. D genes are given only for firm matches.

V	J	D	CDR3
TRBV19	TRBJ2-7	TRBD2	CASSVTSGLAGTEQYF
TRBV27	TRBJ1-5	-	CASSEKTHSNQPQHF
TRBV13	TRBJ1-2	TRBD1	CASSLQGQVVGEYTF
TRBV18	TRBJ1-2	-	CASSHDSNYGYTF
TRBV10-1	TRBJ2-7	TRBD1	CASRPGTGTNEQYF
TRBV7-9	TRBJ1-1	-	CASSLSGGGTEAFF
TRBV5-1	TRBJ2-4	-	CASSLVGAGNIQYF
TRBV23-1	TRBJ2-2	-	CASNQWDPNTGELFF
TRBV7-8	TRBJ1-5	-	CASSPGGRDQPQHF
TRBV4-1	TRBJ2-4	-	CASSQAGGQYTKNIQYF
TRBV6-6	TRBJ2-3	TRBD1	CASSPDRVRSDTQYF
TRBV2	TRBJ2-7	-	CASSFRAGQGGYEQYF
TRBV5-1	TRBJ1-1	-	CASSPGAAGGTEAFF
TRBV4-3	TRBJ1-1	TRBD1	CASSQGSTGVTEAFF
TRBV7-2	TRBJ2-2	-	CASSLVHTQSTGELFF
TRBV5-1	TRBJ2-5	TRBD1	CASSIDRAGETQYF
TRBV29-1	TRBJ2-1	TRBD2	CSADLERLANYNEQFF
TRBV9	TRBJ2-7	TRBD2	CASSAISGSGEQYF
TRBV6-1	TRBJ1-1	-	CASSERWGATEAFF
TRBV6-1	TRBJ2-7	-	CASSELLGAYEQYF